There are a few counts of the clone carrying this T cell receptor beta chain. Attachment of unique molecular identifiers to individual cDNA molecules was performed. TCRdb fed the 5' RACE reads into MiXCR, producing one record per CDR3 protein. The repertoire holds 90,000 to 120,000 distinct CDR3 sequences, with 9.5% to 13% as singletons. V dropped 1 base and J dropped 0 bases, with 10 bases sitting between them. The CDR3 is 16 residues long. From germline, CDR1 is MGHRA and CDR2 YSYEKL. This sample was included in a study of early T cells in non-severe SARS-CoV-2 infection. Overall study: With bulk RNA from unsorted whole blood as input, sequencing yielded unpaired chains.

This rearrangement joins TRBV4-1 to TRBJ2-1; tentative D call: TRBD1 (5 bases). Sequencing used whole blood. The source of this sequence is an adult who was a healthcare worker with PCR-confirmed SARS-CoV-2 infection or an uninfected control (not recorded which). The CDR3 loop is CASSQGGGISYNEQFF. DNA for the CDR3: TGCGCCAGCAGCCAAGGGGGCGGAATCTCCTACAATGAGCAGTTCTTC.